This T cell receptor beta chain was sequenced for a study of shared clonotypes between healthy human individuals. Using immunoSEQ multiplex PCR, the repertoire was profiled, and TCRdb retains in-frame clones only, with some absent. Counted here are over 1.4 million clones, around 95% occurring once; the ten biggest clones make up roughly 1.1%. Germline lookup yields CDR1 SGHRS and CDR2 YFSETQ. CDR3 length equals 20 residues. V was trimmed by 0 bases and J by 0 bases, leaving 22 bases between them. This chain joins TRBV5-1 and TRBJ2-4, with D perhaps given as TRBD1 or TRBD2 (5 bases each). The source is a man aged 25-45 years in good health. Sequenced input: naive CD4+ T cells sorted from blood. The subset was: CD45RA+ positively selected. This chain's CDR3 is CASSLAGTYGSLLAKNIQYF. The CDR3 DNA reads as TGCGCCAGCAGCTTGGCCGGGACCTACGGAAGCTTACTAGCCAAAAACATTCAGTACTTC.